This T cell receptor beta chain was documented in a study of T cells in women clearing cervical HPV infection. Study-level information: Cases were women with histologically confirmed HPV16-related CIN3 or worse, including 2 invasive cancers.

The V gene lost 0 bases and the J gene lost 2 bases, with 5 bases spanning the gap. Germline-derived CDR1 and CDR2 are ENHRY and SYGVKD. This CDR3 region has 14 residues. Turning to this clone: Its matching antigen is unknown. The DNA ends 3 residues before the CDR3 does, and the rest of the CDR3 is filled in from the germline J gene.

HPV was found by MY09/MY11 PCR and dot-blot genotyping. The study's findings and limits: It is unknown whether associations predate infection; no effector/memory or HPV-specific sorting. A classifier using richness and V gene abundances reached an AUC of approximately 0.79.

Sequencing was performed with immunoSEQ multiplex PCR; in TCRdb, only in-frame clones are kept and a portion is missing. This specimen shows approximately 33,000 clones; the ten leading clones hold roughly 8.4%. The clonotype comes from a woman aged 18 to 75 with a cervical HPV16 infection that either progressed to CIN3+ or cleared (not recorded which). The rearrangement joins TRBV10-3 to TRBJ2-1; D ambiguous. The sample consisted of blood buffy coat. CDR3 loop: CAISESTAYNEQFF. The CDR3 DNA, read in part, is TGTGCCATCAGTGAGTCAACGGCCTACAATGAG.